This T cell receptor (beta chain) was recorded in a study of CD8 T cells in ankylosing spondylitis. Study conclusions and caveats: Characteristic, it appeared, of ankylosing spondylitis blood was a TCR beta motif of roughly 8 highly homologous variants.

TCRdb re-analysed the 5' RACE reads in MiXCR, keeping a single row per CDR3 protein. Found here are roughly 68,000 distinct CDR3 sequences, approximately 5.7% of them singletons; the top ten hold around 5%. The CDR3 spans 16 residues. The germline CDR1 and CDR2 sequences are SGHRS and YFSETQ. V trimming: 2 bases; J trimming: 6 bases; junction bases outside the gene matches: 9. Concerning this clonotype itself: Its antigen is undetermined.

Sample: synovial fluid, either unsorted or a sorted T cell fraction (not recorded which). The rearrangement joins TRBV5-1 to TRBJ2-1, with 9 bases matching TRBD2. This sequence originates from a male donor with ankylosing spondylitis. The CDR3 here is CASSFRGGGRVNEQFF. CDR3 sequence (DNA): TGCGCCAGCAGCTTTAGGGGCGGCGGGAGGGTCAATGAGCAGTTCTTC.